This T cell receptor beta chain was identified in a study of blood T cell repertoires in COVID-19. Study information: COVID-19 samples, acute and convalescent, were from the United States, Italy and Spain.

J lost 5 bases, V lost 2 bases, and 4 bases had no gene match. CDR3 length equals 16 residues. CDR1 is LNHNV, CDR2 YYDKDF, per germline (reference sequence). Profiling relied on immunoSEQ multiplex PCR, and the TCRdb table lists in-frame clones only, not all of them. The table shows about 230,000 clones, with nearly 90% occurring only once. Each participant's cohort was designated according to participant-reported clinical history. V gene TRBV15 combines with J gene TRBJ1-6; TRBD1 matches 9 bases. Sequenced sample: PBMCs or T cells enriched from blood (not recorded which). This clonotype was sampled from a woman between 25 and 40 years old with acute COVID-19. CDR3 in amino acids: CATSRTGGADNSPLHF. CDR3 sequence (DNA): TGTGCCACCAGCAGAACAGGGGGCGCCGATAATTCACCCCTCCACTTT.